Listed here are 28 T cell receptor beta chains from one sample, sequenced in a study of CXCR3-negative and CXCR3-positive naive CD8 T cells. The study made its TRB cDNA libraries by 5' RACE, adding UMI labels. TCRdb re-called the 5' RACE reads, yielding one record per CDR3 amino acid sequence without DNA. In total, the table holds tens of thousands of distinct CDR3 sequences. Sequencing input: memory CD8+ T cells from blood. These receptors were collected from a human donor in good health. Some clones in this sample may be carry-over from other donors' samples.

The chain couples TRBV3-1 to TRBJ1-4. Per the germline V gene, CDR1 is LGHDT and CDR2 is YNNKEL (reference sequence). The CDR3 spans 14 residues. The CDR3 region is CASSQGGTNEKLFF.

The gene calls are TRBV3-1 and TRBJ2-3; TCRdb's D call of TRBD1 is untestable without DNA. Germline assignment: CDR1 LGHDT and CDR2 YNNKEL (reference sequence). This CDR3 has 17 amino acids. The CDR3 loop reads CASSQDWDQGNTDTQYF.

The CDR3 spells CASSQISGTEETQYF. The J gene is TRBJ2-5, the V gene TRBV14; without DNA, the TCRdb call of TRBD1 cannot be checked. The CDR3 spans 15 residues. CDR1 and CDR2 (germline): SGHDN, FVKESK.

The chain uses TRBV5-6 and TRBJ2-7; TCRdb's D call of TRBD2 is untestable without DNA. The CDR3 runs 16 residues. The germline CDR1 and CDR2 sequences are SGHDT and YYEEEE. The CDR3 loop reads CASSQTASGISYEQYF.

The chain combines TRBV10-3 with TRBJ2-7. The CDR3 is 12 residues long. Germline values: CDR1 ENHRY, CDR2 SYGVKD. This chain's CDR3 is CAISEDTYEQYF.

The chain is built from TRBV4-3 and TRBJ1-1; without DNA, the TCRdb call of TRBD1 cannot be checked. This CDR3 region has 17 residues. Germline values: CDR1 LGHNA, CDR2 YSLEER. Here the CDR3 reads CASSQDPGQGPNTEAFF.

The chain has TRBV29-1 and TRBJ2-2. This CDR3 contains 13 residues. From germline, CDR1 is SQVTM and CDR2 ANQGSEA. The chain's CDR3 is CSVGVQNTGELFF.

The rearrangement uses TRBV10-3 and TRBJ2-1; TCRdb reports TRBD2, a call that lacks DNA to check it against. CDR1 and CDR2 from the germline V gene are ENHRY and SYGVKD. The CDR3 totals 14 residues. CDR3 residues: CAITLGGNYNEQFF.

The rearrangement links TRBV7-9 to TRBJ2-1. The CDR3 runs to 14 residues. Germline lookup yields CDR1 SEHNR and CDR2 FQNEAQ (reference sequence). CDR3 sequence: CASSSYSGYNEQFF.

The V gene is TRBV11-3, the J gene TRBJ2-5. The CDR3 is 12 residues long. The germline V gene encodes CDR1 SGHNT and CDR2 YENEEA. The CDR3 region is CASRTETETQYF.

The J gene is TRBJ2-5, the V gene TRBV7-2; TCRdb calls TRBD1, which cannot be checked without DNA. Per the germline V gene, CDR1 is SGHTA and CDR2 is FQGNSA. The CDR3 consists of 19 residues. The CDR3 spells CASSLGTDREFGEEETQYF.

This clonotype shows up as medium-sized by frequency. The chain couples TRBV20-1 to TRBJ2-1; TCRdb's D gene call, TRBD1, goes unchecked for lack of DNA. Germline values: CDR1 DFQATT, CDR2 SNEGSKA (reference sequence). This CDR3 is 15 amino acids long. This CDR3 reads CSARLGAADYNEQFF.

V is TRBV9 and J is TRBJ1-6; there is no DNA to check the TCRdb D call of TRBD1. From germline, CDR1 is SGDLS and CDR2 YYNGEE. The CDR3 consists of 15 residues. The CDR3: CASRGDRVENSPLHF.

The chain employs TRBV29-1 and TRBJ2-1; TCRdb gives TRBD1 as the D gene, but with no DNA this cannot be confirmed. Germline V gene sequence: CDR1 SQVTM, CDR2 ANQGSEA. The CDR3 totals 11 residues. The CDR3 loop is CSVTGGTEQFF.

The genes are TRBV15 and TRBJ2-2; there is no DNA to check the TCRdb D call of TRBD1. Germline CDR1 LNHNV, CDR2 YYDKDF (reference sequence). The CDR3 runs to 17 residues. CDR3 in amino acids: CATSRDRDRGQTGELFF.

V is TRBV28 and J is TRBJ2-7. The CDR3 runs to 13 residues. Germline CDR1 and CDR2: MDHEN and SYDVKM. CDR3 sequence reads: CASSFHIFYEQYF.

V and J are TRBV19 and TRBJ1-1; checking the TCRdb D call of TRBD1 is not possible without DNA. The germline V gene has CDR1 LNHDA and CDR2 SQIVND (reference sequence). The CDR3 consists of 13 residues. The CDR3 is CASSIAGGPEAFF. The whole variable domain, filled in from reference TRBV19 and TRBJ1-1, reads DGGITQSPKYLFRKEGQNVTLSCEQNLNHDAMYWYRQDPGQGLRLIYYSQIVNDFQKGDIAEGYSVSREKKESFPLTVTSAQKNPTAFYLCASSIAGGPEAFFGQGTRLTVV.

The chain joins TRBV12-3 or TRBV12-4 to TRBJ2-5; no DNA is available, so the TRBD2 call from TCRdb remains unchecked. There are 18 residues in the CDR3. This chain's CDR3 is CASSLFLAGGLLQETQYF.

The CDR3 protein is CASSASGGAPEQFF. This rearrangement joins TRBV6-4 to TRBJ2-1; the TCRdb D gene call, TRBD2, has no DNA to confirm it. CDR3 size: 14 residues. Germline V CDR1 and CDR2: MRHNA, SNTAGT.

V gene TRBV6-2 or TRBV6-3 combines with J gene TRBJ1-5. The CDR3 covers 13 residues. CDR1 and CDR2 (germline): MNHEY, SVGEGT. CDR3 protein: CASSYQIDQPQHF.

Frequency places this clonotype as medium-sized. V usage is TRBV29-1 and J usage is TRBJ2-5. CDR1 is SQVTM and CDR2 is ANQGSEA in the germline V gene. This CDR3 contains 13 residues. The chain's CDR3 is CSVEESSGETQYF.

V gene TRBV19 combines with J gene TRBJ2-3; TCRdb reports TRBD2, a call that lacks DNA to check it against. Germline V gene lookup returns CDR1 LNHDA and CDR2 SQIVND (reference sequence). The CDR3 is 15 amino acids. The CDR3 here is CASSPDAGFGDTQYF. Based on the CDR3 plus reference TRBV19 and TRBJ2-3, the full variable domain is DGGITQSPKYLFRKEGQNVTLSCEQNLNHDAMYWYRQDPGQGLRLIYYSQIVNDFQKGDIAEGYSVSREKKESFPLTVTSAQKNPTAFYLCASSPDAGFGDTQYFGPGTRLTVL.

V gene TRBV12-3 or TRBV12-4 combines with J gene TRBJ2-7. The CDR3 has 14 residues. This CDR3 is CASSFSGGSYEQYF.

The rearrangement joins TRBV5-1 to TRBJ1-2; TCRdb gives TRBD1 as the D gene, but with no DNA this cannot be confirmed. CDR1 and CDR2 (germline): SGHRS, YFSETQ. CDR3 length: 14 amino acids. CDR3 loop: CASSLEDRVGGYTF.

This rearrangement joins TRBV20-1 to TRBJ2-5; TCRdb reports TRBD2, a call that lacks DNA to check it against. This CDR3 has 14 amino acids. Per germline, CDR1 DFQATT and CDR2 SNEGSKA (reference sequence). The CDR3 spells CSAMAGTSQETQYF.

V usage is TRBV7-3 and J usage is TRBJ2-1; TCRdb gives TRBD1 as the D gene, but with no DNA this cannot be confirmed. The CDR3 runs 15 residues. Germline lookup yields CDR1 SGHTA and CDR2 FQGTGA. CDR3: CASSLLAGVYNEQFF.

This chain connects TRBV7-9 to TRBJ1-1; TCRdb names TRBD1, which stays unverified in the absence of DNA. Germline V lookup: CDR1 SEHNR, CDR2 FQNEAQ (reference sequence). CDR3 length: 17 residues. The CDR3 reads CASSSYGTGPSDSEAFF.

The V call is TRBV29-1, the J call TRBJ1-1. This CDR3 spans 12 amino acids. Germline CDR1 is SQVTM and CDR2 is ANQGSEA. The CDR3 protein is CSAPSENTEAFF.